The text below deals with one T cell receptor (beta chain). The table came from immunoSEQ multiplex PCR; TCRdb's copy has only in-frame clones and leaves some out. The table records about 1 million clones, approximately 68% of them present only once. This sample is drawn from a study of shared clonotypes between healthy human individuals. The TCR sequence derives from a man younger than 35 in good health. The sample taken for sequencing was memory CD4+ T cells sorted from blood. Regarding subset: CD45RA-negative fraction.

Here the CDR3 DNA reads TGTGCCAGCAGTTCGCAGGGTTCCTATAATTCACCCCTCCACTTT. Its protein product is CASSSQGSYNSPLHF. The rearrangement joins TRBV28 to TRBJ1-6; TRBD1 might be the D (5 bases). Per germline, CDR1 MDHEN and CDR2 SYDVKM. CDR3 length: 15 residues. V dropped 4 bases and J dropped 1 base, with 8 bases sitting between them.